This TCR beta chain stems from a study of T cell repertoires in cytomegalovirus infection (dated by TCRdb to between 2017 and 2020). Regarding the study in general: Peptide stimulations targeted recently identified HLA-C-restricted CMV epitopes, whose presentation resists viral immunomodulation, together with well-studied HLA-B-restricted epitopes. Donor HLA type was relevant to the analysis, as public TCR beta signatures indicated carriage of CMV infection together with the matching HLA type.

The germline V gene gives CDR1 as SGHTA and CDR2 as FQGTGA. The trim is 2 bases for V and 2 bases for J, with a gap of 18 bases between the germline ends. Reading from cysteine to phenylalanine, the CDR3 counts 17 amino acids. Of the read, only the CDR3 DNA is kept; its 51 bases are in frame from base 1. Points the paper makes about the study in general: In the ex vivo response, HLA-C-restricted CMV-specific TCR beta clonotypes were dominant, and in two of eight donors the single most frequent clonotype came from this HLA-C-restricted group. Carriers of CMV infection plus the relevant HLA type were discriminated by the cumulative frequency of public TCR beta family members in the study cohort and in an independent roughly 400-donor cohort.

A remark on this clonotype: Its recognized antigen is unknown. There are no base qualities to consult, and no much larger clone falls within one base.

Taken with the paper, the label for treatment or condition translates to: in vitro stimulation with specific CMV peptide epitopes to enrich CMV-specific T cells. For sequencing, an Illumina HiSeq 1500 was employed. TCRdb trimmed public reads at Q25 via fastp, called clones via MiXCR and kept in-frame beta chains. Entries that share a CDR3 protein sequence are merged under the most common genes and DNA. The sample includes 200,000 to 250,000 distinct CDR3 sequences, with about 40% observed a single time. The top ten clonotypes cover approximately 60% of the sample. Recombination linked TRBV7-3 to TRBJ1-1; too little of a D gene remains to name it. The source of this sequence is a human donor in good health (CMV status not recorded). Some clones in this sample may be carry-over from other donors' samples. Sequenced material: CD8+ T cells from cultured PBMCs, taken from culture after CMV antigen stimulation. The CDR3 loop reads CASSLSPRLSLNTEAFF. Read as DNA, the sequence is TGTGCCAGCAGCTTATCCCCTCGACTATCGCTCAACACTGAAGCTTTCTTT. The CDR3, completed at both ends by the reference TRBV7-3 and TRBJ1-1 genes, gives the full variable domain GAGVSQTPSNKVTEKGKYVELRCDPISGHTALYWYRQSLGQGPEFLIYFQGTGAADDSGLPNDRFFAVRPEGSVSTLKIQRTERGDSAVYLCASSLSPRLSLNTEAFFGQGTRLTVV.